Each of the 18 T cell receptor beta chains below was sequenced from the same sample in a study of molecular identifiers for immune sequencing clone quantification. Via MiXCR, TCRdb re-called the PCR reads, giving one row per CDR3 protein. Of about 640,000 distinct CDR3 sequences listed, less than 20% are singletons. Sequenced: naive CD8+ T cells from blood, with Jurkat cell RNA spiked in. As to subset: FACS-sorted CD8+CD4-CCR7+CD45RA+ naive T cells. Receptor source: a human donor in good health. Some libraries in this study had Jurkat cell RNA spiked in.

This clonotype was found many times. V usage is TRBV20-1 and J usage is TRBJ1-1; 7 positions agree with TRBD1. Germline values: CDR1 DFQATT, CDR2 SNEGSKA (reference sequence). The CDR3 runs to 16 residues. Trimming at V came to 6 bases and at J to 3 bases, leaving 16 bases not matched to a gene. The CDR3 spells CSAKPGQPGVDTEAFF. The CDR3 DNA is TGCAGTGCCAAACCGGGACAGCCGGGGGTTGACACTGAAGCTTTCTTT.

At least ten counts were recorded for this clonotype. CDR3 nucleotides: TGCGCCAGCAGCCAAGGGTCCGGGCAGACCACCGGGGAGCTGTTTTTT. This translates into CASSQGSGQTTGELFF. The chain couples TRBV4-1 to TRBJ2-2; D is ambiguous. Trimming removed 1 base at V and 4 bases at J, with 13 bases between. The CDR3 loop spans 16 amino acids. Germline CDR1 MGHRA, CDR2 YSYEKL.

V usage is TRBV7-9 and J usage is TRBJ2-1; D is unresolved. V lost 3 bases and J 0 bases, leaving 15 bases between the germline ends. Germline V gene data show CDR1 as SEHNR and CDR2 as FQNEAQ (reference sequence). The CDR3 length is 17 residues. CDR3 sequence: CASSFPQLGTSYNEQFF. The CDR3 DNA sequence: TGTGCCAGCAGCTTCCCCCAACTTGGAACCTCCTACAATGAGCAGTTCTTC.

This clonotype came up a few times. The CDR3 coding sequence is TGTGCCAGTAGCGGGAGGGTTTCAGGCGATGAGCAGTTCTTC. Translation gives CASSGRVSGDEQFF. V is TRBV19 and J is TRBJ2-1, with TRBD2 matching over 8 bases. V dropped 6 bases and J dropped 8; count of bases not matched to a gene: 9. The CDR3 has 14 residues. CDR1 is LNHDA, CDR2 SQIVND, per germline (reference sequence).

This clonotype came up many times. J is TRBJ1-5 and V is TRBV6-1; no definite D call. The CDR3 is 14 residues long. From germline, CDR1 is MNHNS and CDR2 SASEGT. V was cut by 2 bases and J by 4 bases, with 9 bases left in between. For the CDR3, the DNA is TGTGCCAGCAGTGAACAGGCCCCTAATCAGCCCCAGCATTTT. This codes for CASSEQAPNQPQHF.

Only a few counts were recorded for this clonotype. CDR3 protein: CAWSVGSGNTEAFF. The CDR3 bases are TGTGCCTGGAGTGTCGGATCGGGAAACACTGAAGCTTTCTTT. The chain recombines TRBV30 with TRBJ1-1; D remains unclear. V dropped 0 bases and J dropped 2 bases, with 10 bases sitting between them. CDR3 length: 14 amino acids. Germline-derived CDR1 and CDR2 are GTSNPN and SVGIG (reference sequence).

This clonotype was detected many times. The rearrangement joins TRBV28 to TRBJ2-4; no reliable D call. V was cut by 4 bases and J by 8 bases, with 21 bases left in between. Germline V gene lookup returns CDR1 MDHEN and CDR2 SYDVKM. This CDR3 is 16 amino acids long. Here the CDR3 DNA reads TGTGCCAGCAGTTCATCCGTGGACCGCGTTTATGACATTCAGTACTTC. Amino acids: CASSSSVDRVYDIQYF.

This clonotype has ten or more counts. V gene TRBV30 combines with J gene TRBJ2-3; 13 nucleotides line up with TRBD2. The CDR3 covers 15 residues. V shed 3 bases, J shed 3 bases, and the junction held 3 bases outside the gene matches. Germline CDR1 reads GTSNPN; CDR2 reads SVGIG (reference sequence). The CDR3 spells CAWSRTSGRTDTQYF. CDR3 nucleotide sequence: TGTGCCTGGAGCCGGACTAGCGGGAGAACAGATACGCAGTATTTT.

A single count supports this clonotype. This sequence may be a read error, since a much larger clone differs from it by one base. This sequence joins TRBV6-6 and TRBJ2-5; D possibly uses TRBD1 or TRBD2 (5 bases each). V was clipped by 6 bases and J by 4 bases, with 15 bases between them. The CDR3 has 14 amino acids. Germline V CDR1 and CDR2: MNHNY, SVGAGI (reference sequence). The CDR3 DNA follows: TGTGCCAGCAGAGGGTCGGGGACCCGAGAGACCCAGTACTTC. Translating gives CASRGSGTRETQYF.

At least ten counts were recorded for this clonotype. V usage is TRBV10-3 and J usage is TRBJ2-1, with unresolved D. Germline assignment: CDR1 ENHRY and CDR2 SYGVKD. The CDR3 spans 11 residues. Trimming pared 7 bases from V and 5 bases from J, leaving 6 bases between. CDR3 region: CAITADNEQFF. In DNA form, the CDR3 reads TGTGCCATCACTGCAGACAATGAGCAGTTCTTC.

Remarks on this clonotype: A much more abundant neighbour one base away suggests this may be a read error. This sequence joins TRBV12-3 or TRBV12-4 and TRBJ2-3, with D possibly being TRBD1 (5 bases). There are 14 residues in the CDR3. CDR3 sequence: CASTWGADTDTQCF. The CDR3 DNA is TGTGCCAGCACCTGGGGCGCCGACACAGATACGCAGTGTTTT.

This clonotype was seen only a few times. V usage is TRBV7-2 and J usage is TRBJ2-1; unclear D gene. The CDR3 consists of 17 residues. Trimming left V 1 base short and J 4 bases short, with 17 bases between. The V gene's germline CDR1 is SGHTA and CDR2 FQGNSA. The CDR3 region has the DNA TGTGCCAGCAGCTTAGGCGCTCCAGGAGCAATGTACAATGAGCAGTTCTTC. Protein sequence: CASSLGAPGAMYNEQFF.

This clonotype was observed at least ten times. This sequence joins TRBV7-9 and TRBJ2-7; TRBD2 matches at 7 bases. This CDR3 is built from 15 residues. Looked up from germline, CDR1 is SEHNR and CDR2 is FQNEAQ (reference sequence). Germline trimming cut 5 bases from V and 3 bases from J; bases unmatched to any gene: 10. The CDR3 region has the DNA TGTGCCAGCAGCGAAAGAAGCGGGACTGGCTACGAGCAGTACTTC. Amino acid sequence: CASSERSGTGYEQYF.

Worth noting for this clonotype: Because the CDR3 is missing its conserved closing phenylalanine or tryptophan, this is likely a read error. The chain carries TRBV13 and TRBJ1-1; D is ambiguous. This CDR3 has 12 amino acids. Per the germline V gene, CDR1 is PRHDT and CDR2 is FYEKMQ (reference sequence). V dropped 3 bases and J dropped 2 bases, with 4 bases sitting between them. CDR3 in DNA: TGTGCCAGCAGCTTCGCCAACACTGAAGCTTTCTCT. The encoded protein is CASSFANTEAFS.

This clonotype appeared many times. This chain links TRBV13 with TRBJ2-7, with 10 bases identical to TRBD1. The CDR3 consists of 15 residues. Trimming took 0 bases from V and 7 from J; bases not matched to a gene: 6. Germline values: CDR1 PRHDT, CDR2 FYEKMQ (reference sequence). CDR3 protein: CASSLGPGTGEEQYF. The CDR3 nucleotides read TGTGCCAGCAGCTTAGGCCCCGGGACAGGGGAGGAGCAGTACTTC.

The genes are TRBV5-3 and TRBJ1-1; tentative D call: TRBD1 (6 bases). TRBV5-3 has ORF status, its function being uncertain. There are 14 residues in the CDR3. V lost 8 bases and J 5 bases, leaving 19 bases between the germline ends. CDR3 nucleotides: TGTGCCAGCAGCCTAGGGGGGGCGAAGACTGAAGCTTTCTTT. Translated, it gives CASSLGGAKTEAFF.

Ten or more counts support this clonotype. The chain combines TRBV6-2 or TRBV6-3 with TRBJ1-5, with a possible D match to TRBD1 (6 bases). Germline lookup yields CDR1 MNHEY and CDR2 SVGEGT. The CDR3 runs 15 residues. The germline V and J ends were trimmed by 8 bases and 0 bases, with 14 bases remaining between them. The CDR3 sequence: CASFPGDLSNQPQHF. Here the CDR3 DNA reads TGTGCCAGCTTCCCAGGGGATCTTAGCAATCAGCCCCAGCATTTT.

This clonotype was recorded at least ten times. The chain couples TRBV30 to TRBJ2-5, with 13 bases matching TRBD2. The CDR3 loop spans 13 amino acids. Per the germline V gene, CDR1 is GTSNPN and CDR2 is SVGIG (reference sequence). J gave up 6 bases and V 4 bases, and 2 bases lay outside the gene matches. This CDR3 is CAWTGTSGKTQYF. In DNA, the CDR3 is TGTGCCTGGACCGGGACTAGCGGGAAGACCCAGTACTTC.